A single sample gave rise to the 24 T cell receptor beta chains below, sequenced in a study of blood T cell repertoires in COVID-19 (dated by TCRdb to about 2020). The method behind the library was the immunoSEQ multiplex PCR assay. TCRdb's version of the immuneACCESS table is confined to in-frame rearrangements and falls short of the full clone set. An unresolved V gene accounts for under half of the shortfall where checked; the remainder is of unknown origin. This sample comprises some 240,000 clones, roughly 80% of them detected only once. Roughly 3.1% of the sample belongs to the ten largest clones. Sequencing was done on a sample of PBMCs or T cells enriched from blood (not recorded which). The receptors stem from a man in his fifties who had recovered from COVID-19.

The genes are TRBV5-1 and TRBJ1-2, with TRBD1 identical over 7 bases. Unmatched junction bases numbered 12, after V lost 3 bases and J lost 7 bases. CDR3 length: 15 residues. Germline values: CDR1 SGHRS, CDR2 YFSETQ. Here the CDR3 reads CASSYQQNRGAGYTF. CDR3 nucleotides: TGCGCCAGCAGCTACCAACAAAACAGGGGAGCTGGCTACACCTTC. The whole variable domain, remainder taken from reference TRBV5-1 and TRBJ1-2, is KAGVTQTPRYLIKTRGQQVTLSCSPISGHRSVSWYQQTPGQGLQFLFEYFSETQRNKGNFPGRFSGRQFSNSRSEMNVSTLELGDSALYLCASSYQQNRGAGYTFGSGTRLTVV.

This clone was recorded once. Here the CDR3 DNA reads TGCGCCAGCAGCCCCGGATTAGCGGGGGGGCGCGAGCAGTTCTTC. Amino acid sequence: CASSPGLAGGREQFF. The rearrangement joins TRBV5-1 to TRBJ2-1, with 11 bases matching TRBD2. V dropped 4 bases and J dropped 10; count of bases not matched to a gene: 10. Germline CDR1 SGHRS, CDR2 YFSETQ. The CDR3 is 15 amino acids. The full variable domain, its missing parts supplied by reference TRBV5-1 and TRBJ2-1, is KAGVTQTPRYLIKTRGQQVTLSCSPISGHRSVSWYQQTPGQGLQFLFEYFSETQRNKGNFPGRFSGRQFSNSRSEMNVSTLELGDSALYLCASSPGLAGGREQFFGPGTRLTVL.

This sequence joins TRBV6-2 or TRBV6-3 and TRBJ2-1, with a weak D call TRBD2 (6 bases). Germline lookup yields CDR1 MNHEY and CDR2 SVGEGT. Trimming shortened V by 6 bases and J by 10 bases, and 22 bases separated the two germline ends. This CDR3 contains 15 residues. The CDR3 DNA is TGTGCCAGCAGCTCGACTAGTACGCCTATTGGAGAGCAGTTCTTC. Translated: CASSSTSTPIGEQFF.

This chain uses TRBV2 with TRBJ1-1; D uncertain. V was pared by 3 bases and J by 0 bases, with 5 bases between. This CDR3 comprises 13 residues. Germline V gene sequence: CDR1 SNHLY, CDR2 FYNNEI. The CDR3 nucleotides are TGTGCCAGCAGTGATTTTATGAACACTGAAGCTTTCTTT. This translates into CASSDFMNTEAFF. Complete variable domain (other parts from reference TRBV2 and TRBJ1-1): EPEVTQTPSHQVTQMGQEVILRCVPISNHLYFYWYRQILGQKVEFLVSFYNNEISEKSEIFDDQFSVERPDGSNFTLKIRSTKLEDSAMYFCASSDFMNTEAFFGQGTRLTVV.

This rearrangement joins TRBV3-1 (or the pseudogene TRBV3-2) to TRBJ1-2; no reliable D call. The CDR3 length is 13 residues. In germline, CDR1 is LGHDT, CDR2 YNNKEL (reference sequence). V gave up 3 bases and J gave up 2 bases, with 7 bases separating them. CDR3 coding DNA: TGTGCCAGCAGCCACGGAGCGAACTATGGCTACACCTTC. Amino acids: CASSHGANYGYTF.

The chain uses TRBV4-1 and TRBJ1-5; 7 bases map to TRBD1. Germline V gene lookup returns CDR1 MGHRA and CDR2 YSYEKL. Germline trimming cut 0 bases from V and 1 base from J; bases unmatched to any gene: 9. The CDR3 covers 18 residues. The CDR3 DNA is TGCGCCAGCAGCCAAGATGCCCCTGACAGGGTGAGCAATCAGCCCCAGCATTTT. Translation: CASSQDAPDRVSNQPQHF.

The chain links TRBV9 to TRBJ2-7; D remains ambiguous. Trimming took 0 bases from V and 4 from J, leaving 8 bases between them. The CDR3 runs to 13 residues. From germline, CDR1 is SGDLS and CDR2 YYNGEE. CDR3 bases: TGTGCCAGCAGCGTAGGGAGAAATTACGAGCAGTACTTC. It encodes CASSVGRNYEQYF.

The CDR3 is CASSPTFGQGGYTF. The CDR3 DNA follows: TGTGCCAGCAGTCCGACCTTTGGACAGGGCGGCTACACCTTC. The chain is built from TRBV6-5 and TRBJ1-2; 8 bases fit TRBD1. The CDR3 extends over 14 amino acids. Germline CDR1 reads MNHEY; CDR2 reads SVGAGI. Trimming cost V 5 bases and J 8 bases; bases outside gene matches: 10.

This sequence joins TRBV7-9 and TRBJ1-2; the D is unclear. CDR1 is SEHNR, CDR2 FQNEAQ, per germline (reference sequence). CDR3 length: 12 amino acids. Trimming removed 6 bases at V and 7 bases at J, with 12 bases between. The CDR3 loop reads CASSASRLGYTF. The DNA of the CDR3 is TGTGCCAGCAGTGCCTCTAGGCTTGGCTACACCTTC. The complete variable domain, with remaining parts taken from reference TRBV7-9 and TRBJ1-2, reads DTGVSQNPRHKITKRGQNVTFRCDPISEHNRLYWYRQTLGQGPEFLTYFQNEAQLEKSRLLSDRFSAERPKGSFSTLEIQRTEQGDSAMYLCASSASRLGYTFGSGTRLTVV.

The genes are TRBV19 and TRBJ2-2, with D hard to call. Trimming took 3 bases from V and 6 from J, leaving 11 bases between them. The CDR3 is 14 amino acids. Germline V gene sequence: CDR1 LNHDA, CDR2 SQIVND (reference sequence). The CDR3: CASSITGSPGELFF. The CDR3 nucleotides read TGTGCCAGTAGTATCACCGGGTCCCCCGGGGAGCTGTTTTTT. Full variable domain (missing parts from reference TRBV19 and TRBJ2-2): DGGITQSPKYLFRKEGQNVTLSCEQNLNHDAMYWYRQDPGQGLRLIYYSQIVNDFQKGDIAEGYSVSREKKESFPLTVTSAQKNPTAFYLCASSITGSPGELFFGEGSRLTVL.

The CDR3 spells CASSFREARSYEQYF. The DNA of the CDR3 is TGTGCCAGCAGCTTTCGGGAGGCCCGCTCCTACGAGCAGTACTTC. The chain joins TRBV7-8 to TRBJ2-7; TRBD2 matches at 7 bases. Trimming took 3 bases from V and 0 from J; bases not matched to a gene: 5. In germline, CDR1 is SGHVS, CDR2 FQNEAQ. The CDR3 spans 15 residues.

V gene TRBV6-5 combines with J gene TRBJ2-2; 12 nucleotides match TRBD1. The CDR3 extends over 15 amino acids. J gave up 8 bases and V 6 bases, and 7 bases lay outside the gene matches. CDR1 and CDR2 (germline): MNHEY, SVGAGI. The CDR3 region is CASSPGQGATGELFF. The CDR3 DNA reads as TGTGCCAGCAGCCCGGGACAGGGGGCGACGGGGGAGCTGTTTTTT.

The V gene is TRBV9, the J gene TRBJ1-1; D unclear. V lost 0 bases to trimming and J lost 4 bases, with 7 bases between them. The CDR3 has 13 amino acids. Per the germline V gene, CDR1 is SGDLS and CDR2 is YYNGEE. DNA of the CDR3: TGTGCCAGCAGCGTAGAGCTAGGCACTGAAGCTTTCTTT. The encoded protein is CASSVELGTEAFF.

The gene calls are TRBV4-2 and TRBJ1-6; a weak D match, TRBD1 (6 bases). Trimming cost V 0 bases and J 7 bases, with 13 bases left between them. This CDR3 region has 16 residues. CDR1 is LGHNA and CDR2 is YNFKEQ in the germline V gene. The CDR3 DNA sequence: TGTGCCAGCAGCCAAGATCTACAGGGTCGGAATTCACCCCTCCACTTT. It yields the protein CASSQDLQGRNSPLHF.

This chain uses TRBV5-5 with TRBJ2-5; TRBD2 is a possible D gene (7 bases). In germline, CDR1 is SGHKS, CDR2 YYEKEE (reference sequence). The CDR3 length is 17 residues. V gave up 5 bases and J gave up 5 bases, with 25 bases separating them. The CDR3 nucleotides read TGTGCCAGCAGTCTGGAGAGTCGCGGGGGCGGTGGGGAGACCCAGTACTTC. Residues: CASSLESRGGGGETQYF.

The J gene is TRBJ1-1, the V gene TRBV24-1; the D gene is possibly TRBD1 (5 bases). CDR3 length equals 13 residues. Trimming took 9 bases from V and 2 from J, leaving 12 bases between them. Germline V gives CDR1 KGHDR, CDR2 SFDVKD. The CDR3 loop reads CATRSGLNTEAFF. DNA for the CDR3: TGTGCCACCCGTTCAGGGTTAAACACTGAAGCTTTCTTT.

This clone has a handful of counts. This sequence joins TRBV15 and TRBJ1-6, with D unresolved. Trimming removed 1 base from V and 7 bases from J, with 11 bases in between. This CDR3 is 15 amino acids long. CDR1 and CDR2 from the germline V gene are LNHNV and YYDKDF (reference sequence). The CDR3 here is CATSRVTALNSPLHF. In DNA form, the CDR3 reads TGTGCCACCAGCAGAGTTACAGCCCTCAATTCACCCCTCCACTTT.

The chain combines TRBV19 with TRBJ1-5; no clear D. V dropped 6 bases and J dropped 8 bases, with 14 bases sitting between them. The CDR3 is 13 residues long. Germline V lookup: CDR1 LNHDA, CDR2 SQIVND (reference sequence). CDR3: CASSISLMEPQHF. CDR3 in DNA: TGTGCCAGTAGCATATCCCTAATGGAGCCCCAGCATTTT. The entire variable domain, with the rest obtained from reference TRBV19 and TRBJ1-5, is as follows: DGGITQSPKYLFRKEGQNVTLSCEQNLNHDAMYWYRQDPGQGLRLIYYSQIVNDFQKGDIAEGYSVSREKKESFPLTVTSAQKNPTAFYLCASSISLMEPQHFGDGTRLSIL.

The chain carries TRBV20-1 and TRBJ2-5; no definite D call. This CDR3 is 11 amino acids long. Germline assignment: CDR1 DFQATT and CDR2 SNEGSKA (reference sequence). V was shortened by 4 bases and J by 10 bases, with 13 bases between the two germline ends. The CDR3: CSATAIGVQYF. The CDR3 region has the DNA TGCAGTGCTACCGCTATTGGTGTCCAGTACTTC.

V and J are TRBV5-5 and TRBJ2-3; D gene ambiguous. V lost 3 bases and J lost 0, with 11 bases in between. This CDR3 contains 15 residues. Germline V lookup: CDR1 SGHKS, CDR2 YYEKEE (reference sequence). The CDR3 DNA reads TGTGCCAGCAGCTCCCCAAGAGCCAGCACAGATACGCAGTATTTT. Translated: CASSSPRASTDTQYF. Using reference TRBV5-5 and TRBJ2-3 for the parts outside the CDR3, the full variable domain is DAGVTQSPTHLIKTRGQQVTLRCSPISGHKSVSWYQQVLGQGPQFIFQYYEKEERGRGNFPDRFSARQFPNYSSELNVNALLLGDSALYLCASSSPRASTDTQYFGPGTRLTVL.

This clone has only one observation. The rearrangement joins TRBV11-2 to TRBJ2-7, with TRBD1 identical over 10 bases. Germline V gene sequence: CDR1 SGHAT, CDR2 FQNNGV. The CDR3 length is 13 residues. Trimming took 10 bases from V and 3 from J; bases not matched to a gene: 6. In DNA, the CDR3 is TGTGCCACCGGGGGACAGGGGTACTACGAGCAGTACTTC. This codes for CATGGQGYYEQYF.

The chain couples TRBV27 to TRBJ2-5; a weak D match, TRBD1 (6 bases). Germline lookup yields CDR1 MNHEY and CDR2 SMNVEV (reference sequence). V lost 4 bases to trimming and J lost 2 bases, with 14 bases between them. This CDR3 contains 15 residues. The CDR3 DNA sequence: TGTGCCAGCAGTTCTACCGGGACAAAACAAGAGACCCAGTACTTC. This translates into CASSSTGTKQETQYF.

Remarks on this clone: The sample carries other DNA sequences with the same CDR3. The chain recombines TRBV10-1 with TRBJ2-5; the D gene is possibly TRBD2 (6 bases). The V gene lost 0 bases and the J gene lost 4 bases, with 6 bases spanning the gap. Germline values: CDR1 WNHNN, CDR2 SYGVQD (reference sequence). This CDR3 contains 13 residues. The DNA of the CDR3 is TGCGCCAGCAGTGAGTCGGGGGGAGAGACCCAGTACTTC. This encodes CASSESGGETQYF.

The chain employs TRBV2 and TRBJ1-5, with 7 bases that match TRBD1. CDR1 SNHLY and CDR2 FYNNEI come from the germline V gene. The CDR3 has 14 amino acids. Germline trimming cut 7 bases from V and 0 bases from J; bases unmatched to any gene: 3. In DNA form, the CDR3 reads TGTGCCAGCAATAACAGGGGTAGCAATCAGCCCCAGCATTTT. It yields the protein CASNNRGSNQPQHF. Drawing the rest from reference TRBV2 and TRBJ1-5, the complete variable domain is EPEVTQTPSHQVTQMGQEVILRCVPISNHLYFYWYRQILGQKVEFLVSFYNNEISEKSEIFDDQFSVERPDGSNFTLKIRSTKLEDSAMYFCASNNRGSNQPQHFGDGTRLSIL.